This passage covers 5 T cell receptor beta chains from one sample sequenced in a study of monozygotic twins with inflammatory bowel disease. No DNA is given; TCRdb re-called the 5' RACE reads and lists each CDR3 protein once. Its table records 150,000 to 200,000 distinct CDR3 sequences. What was sequenced was blood. The receptors come from a human donor with ulcerative colitis or Crohn's disease, or a healthy co-twin of an affected twin (not recorded which).

The chain has TRBV5-1 and TRBJ2-3; the D call of TRBD2 rests on TCRdb alone, since no DNA is present to check it. The germline V gene has CDR1 SGHRS and CDR2 YFSETQ. This CDR3 has 18 residues. CDR3 sequence reads: CASSLGASISISTDTQYF.

The rearrangement links TRBV2 to TRBJ1-1. Germline CDR1 is SNHLY and CDR2 is FYNNEI. This CDR3 is built from 15 residues. CDR3 amino acids: CASSEALAGGTEAFF.

The chain has TRBV27 and TRBJ2-7; the TCRdb call, TRBD1, lacks DNA for checking. The CDR3 has 15 amino acids. Germline-derived CDR1 and CDR2 are MNHEY and SMNVEV (reference sequence). CDR3 loop: CASSFDSGGAYEQYF.

The rearrangement uses TRBV27 and TRBJ2-7; TCRdb's assignment of TRBD1 cannot be checked, as there is no DNA. Germline V lookup: CDR1 MNHEY, CDR2 SMNVEV (reference sequence). CDR3 length: 17 amino acids. Here the CDR3 reads CASSPYLLAPEGHQQYF.

V gene TRBV27 combines with J gene TRBJ1-4; TCRdb indicates TRBD1, and absent DNA this call remains unverified. The CDR3 contains 15 residues. Germline CDR1 MNHEY, CDR2 SMNVEV (reference sequence). The chain's CDR3 is CASSFQGQQNEKLFF.